This TCR beta chain stems from a study of metastatic and nonmetastatic thyroid tumors. Study details: Comparative analysis of repertoires was undertaken across blood and tumor or nodule tissue obtained from malignant and benign thyroid patients.

No treatment had been given to any patient before thyroid surgery. This clone was counted ten times or more. In the authors' methods: To classify distant metastasis in papillary thyroid cancer, a model was built from CDR3 differences across clinicopathological groups. Through MiXCR, TCRdb re-clonotyped the PCR reads. What appears here as the V and J calls and clone size reflects TCRdb's work, not the paper's. Of 18,000 or so clones listed, more than 30% are singletons. Input material: tumor tissue. The origin of this receptor is a female donor with papillary thyroid cancer or a benign thyroid nodule (not recorded which). Some clones in this sample may be carry-over from other donors' samples.

The CDR3 here is CASSMYPQLSNQPQHF. The CDR3, as DNA: TGTGCCAGTAGTATGTACCCCCAGCTTAGCAATCAGCCCCAGCATTTT. This chain joins TRBV19 and TRBJ1-5; D unclear. Trimming removed 3 bases from V and 0 bases from J, with 12 bases in between. Germline values: CDR1 LNHDA, CDR2 SQIVND (reference sequence). The CDR3 length is 16 residues.